The clone carrying this T cell receptor beta chain was observed a few times. Its antigen is still unknown. Generation of bulk TCR libraries relied on previously described methods and listed TCR primers. TCRdb re-called the PCR reads with MiXCR, one entry per CDR3 protein. The repertoire has 60,000 to 75,000 distinct CDR3 sequences, under 20% of them found once; the top ten carry around 1.4%. This sample was included in a study of molecular identifiers for immune sequencing clone quantification. Study-wide results and caveats: Effector cells had over 98% of their molecules in clones above 20 RNA copies, while naive cells had under 1%. Jurkat TCR RNA spiked in from one cell (amid some 1.1 million naive cells) was reportedly detectable.

This CDR3 has 15 amino acids. The germline gives CDR1 MNHEY, CDR2 SMNVEV (reference sequence). Trimming took 3 bases from V and 1 from J, leaving 13 bases between them. Sequencing was carried out using naive CD8+ T cells from blood, with Jurkat cell RNA spiked in. The subset was: FACS-sorted CD8+CD4-CCR7+CD45RA+ naive T cells. The clonotype was recovered from a human donor in good health. Some libraries in this study had Jurkat cell RNA spiked in. The chain recombines TRBV27 with TRBJ2-7, with unresolved D. This chain's CDR3 is CASSFAARVSYEQYF. The CDR3 coding sequence is TGTGCCAGCAGTTTTGCGGCCCGTGTATCCTACGAGCAGTACTTC.